These 26 T cell receptor beta chains were all obtained from the same sample, sequenced in a study. One entry per CDR3 protein results from TCRdb running MiXCR on the RT-PCR reads. The sample holds approximately 720,000 distinct CDR3 sequences; 14% are singletons and the top ten take 3.6%. The sequencing input was memory CD4+ T cells from blood. The receptors come from a female donor in good health, serving as a healthy control.

V and J are TRBV28 and TRBJ2-1; no clear D. This CDR3 has 15 residues. The ends were cut back, 6 bases at V and 7 bases at J, with 19 bases in the middle. Germline CDR1 MDHEN, CDR2 SYDVKM. CDR3 nucleotides: TGTGCCAGCAGGCTTCGGGCGGTATTACTTAATGAGCAGTTCTTC. Translated, it gives CASRLRAVLLNEQFF.

About this clonotype itself: One base away lies a much larger clone, so this may be a sequencing read error. The chain recombines TRBV6-2 or TRBV6-3 with TRBJ2-2; D uncertain. The CDR3 consists of 15 residues. Germline CDR1 and CDR2: MNHEY and SVGEGT. The CDR3 spells CACSYSPVSTGELFF. CDR3 coding DNA: TGTGCCTGCAGTTACTCCCCCGTAAGCACCGGGGAGCTGTTTTTT.

This clonotype appeared a few times. The J gene is TRBJ2-2, the V gene TRBV6-6; 7 positions agree with TRBD2. V gave up 5 bases and J gave up 7 bases; unmatched junction bases: 7. Germline CDR1 reads MNHNY; CDR2 reads SVGAGI (reference sequence). The CDR3 is 14 amino acids. As DNA, the CDR3 is TGTGCCAGCAGTCCCGGGGAGGGGAACGGGGAGCTGTTTTTT. Protein: CASSPGEGNGELFF.

The J gene is TRBJ1-5, the V gene TRBV7-2; TRBD1 aligns across 10 bases. Trimming cost V 2 bases and J 10 bases; bases outside gene matches: 2. CDR3 length: 13 residues. Germline assignment: CDR1 SGHTA and CDR2 FQGNSA. CDR3 coding DNA: TGTGCCAGCAGCTTAAGACAGGGGGCTCCCCAGCATTTT. This translates into CASSLRQGAPQHF.

This clonotype was detected many times. This rearrangement joins TRBV5-1 to TRBJ2-6, with TRBD1 matching 12 bases. V shed 5 bases and J 1 base; nucleotides not matched to a gene: 10. Germline-derived CDR1 and CDR2 are SGHRS and YFSETQ. The CDR3 spans 19 residues. The CDR3 DNA is TGCGCCAGCAGTTTTCAACCGGGACAGGGGGCTTCTGGGGCCAACGTCCTGACTTTC. As protein: CASSFQPGQGASGANVLTF.

This chain uses TRBV12-3 or TRBV12-4 with TRBJ1-6; no firm D call. This CDR3 spans 14 amino acids. The germline V and J ends were trimmed by 8 bases and 6 bases, with 14 bases remaining between them. The CDR3: CASARAISNSPLHF. CDR3 DNA sequence: TGTGCCAGCGCAAGGGCCATAAGTAATTCACCCCTCCACTTT.

The rearrangement links TRBV28 to TRBJ2-1; possible D gene TRBD2, 5 bases. The germline V gene has CDR1 MDHEN and CDR2 SYDVKM. The CDR3 is 12 amino acids. V shed 5 bases and J shed 10 bases, with 12 bases lying between them. The CDR3 spells CASSLRPGEQFF. The CDR3 coding sequence is TGTGCCAGCAGTCTAAGGCCGGGAGAGCAGTTCTTC.

The V call is TRBV5-4, the J call TRBJ1-1, with TRBD1 matching over 7 bases. This CDR3 has 14 amino acids. Per germline, CDR1 SGHNT and CDR2 YYREEE (reference sequence). The ends lost 4 bases at V and 4 bases at J; junction bases unmatched: 7. The CDR3 reads CASSTTTGSTEAFF. The CDR3 DNA sequence: TGTGCCAGCAGCACAACGACAGGGAGCACTGAAGCTTTCTTT.

This clonotype was seen more than once but under ten times. The chain has TRBV20-1 and TRBJ2-1, with 9 bases lining up with TRBD2. The V gene's germline CDR1 is DFQATT and CDR2 SNEGSKA (reference sequence). Losses at the gene ends were 0 bases for V and 4 bases for J; bases not matched to a gene: 10. CDR3 length: 17 amino acids. CDR3 DNA sequence: TGCAGTGCTAGAGATCCGAGACCTAGCGGGATATACAATGAGCAGTTCTTC. It specifies CSARDPRPSGIYNEQFF.

The CDR3 protein is CASSRIQGPGNTIYF. The CDR3 nucleotides are TGTGCCAGCAGCCGCATACAGGGGCCTGGAAACACCATATATTTT. V gene TRBV4-2 combines with J gene TRBJ1-3; 7 bases are a match to TRBD1. V lost 4 bases, J lost 2 bases, and 5 bases stayed unmatched. This CDR3 is 15 amino acids long. Germline V gene sequence: CDR1 LGHNA, CDR2 YNFKEQ.

This clonotype was found a few times. J is TRBJ2-7 and V is TRBV7-2, with TRBD2 identical over 13 bases. This CDR3 region has 16 residues. V was pared by 5 bases and J by 4 bases, with 8 bases of the junction left unmatched. CDR1 and CDR2 from the germline V gene are SGHTA and FQGNSA. CDR3 sequence (DNA): TGTGCCAGCAGCACAACTAGCGGGGGGGTTTGGTACGAGCAGTACTTC. Translation gives CASSTTSGGVWYEQYF.

The rearrangement uses TRBV7-6 and TRBJ1-4; 9 nucleotides line up with TRBD1. The V gene end was trimmed by 2 bases and the J gene end by 2 bases; junction bases not matched to a gene: 0. CDR3 length: 15 residues. CDR1 and CDR2 (germline): SGHVS, FNYEAQ. CDR3 residues: CASSLTGGTNEKLFF. Here the CDR3 DNA reads TGTGCCAGCAGCTTAACAGGGGGCACTAATGAAAAACTGTTTTTT.

This clonotype was detected many times. The chain is built from TRBV12-3 or TRBV12-4 and TRBJ2-4, with 8 bases identical to TRBD1. The V and J ends lost 6 bases and 0 bases, in that order; junction bases with no gene match: 4. The CDR3 is 15 residues long. The DNA for the CDR3 is TGTGCCAGCAGCCGTACAGGGGGAGCCAAAAACATTCAGTACTTC. Translation gives CASSRTGGAKNIQYF.

V gene TRBV3-1 combines with J gene TRBJ1-1, with no clear D. The CDR3 sequence is 14 residues long. Trimming removed 4 bases at V and 0 bases at J, with 9 bases between. In germline, CDR1 is LGHDT, CDR2 YNNKEL (reference sequence). CDR3 in amino acids: CASSPTDMNTEAFF. CDR3 bases: TGTGCCAGCAGCCCAACAGACATGAACACTGAAGCTTTCTTT.

The rearrangement links TRBV12-3 or TRBV12-4 to TRBJ1-1; D gene uncertain. This CDR3 is 12 amino acids long. Trimming cost V 9 bases and J 10 bases, with 18 bases left between them. The CDR3 region is CASSPSTSRAFF. The CDR3 DNA reads TGTGCCAGTTCCCCGAGCACCTCAAGAGCTTTCTTT.

This clonotype was observed a few times. The chain joins TRBV29-1 to TRBJ2-1; possible D gene TRBD1, 5 bases. The length of the CDR3 is 11 residues. Trimming stripped 8 bases from V and 7 bases from J, with 12 bases between. Germline V CDR1 and CDR2: SQVTM, ANQGSEA. CDR3 region: CSSGIQNEQFF. Here the CDR3 DNA reads TGCAGCTCAGGGATCCAAAATGAGCAGTTCTTC.

This clonotype has more than one count but fewer than ten. V gene TRBV6-1 combines with J gene TRBJ1-1; D not resolved. Germline values: CDR1 MNHNS, CDR2 SASEGT. The V and J ends lost 1 base and 11 bases respectively, with 14 bases between them. The CDR3 loop spans 13 amino acids. The CDR3 bases are TGTGCCAGCAGTGAAGAGGGTTTAAAGGCGGCTTTCTTT. Translation: CASSEEGLKAAFF.

This clonotype appeared many times. The J gene is TRBJ1-1, the V gene TRBV29-1; D perhaps matches TRBD1 (5 bases). V lost 5 bases to trimming and J lost 1 base, with 17 bases between them. The CDR3 spans 15 residues. From germline, CDR1 is SQVTM and CDR2 ANQGSEA. The CDR3: CSVTSVYRKNTEAFF. CDR3 DNA sequence: TGCAGCGTTACGTCGGTTTACAGGAAGAACACTGAAGCTTTCTTT.

This clonotype was observed many times. The CDR3 sequence is CASSLEGLRKQETQYF. CDR3 nucleotides: TGTGCCAGCAGCTTAGAAGGTTTGCGAAAACAAGAGACCCAGTACTTC. The rearrangement joins TRBV7-9 to TRBJ2-5; no reliable D call. V lost 1 base and J lost 2, with 14 bases in between. This CDR3 contains 16 residues. Germline values: CDR1 SEHNR, CDR2 FQNEAQ (reference sequence).

The chain carries TRBV5-1 and TRBJ1-3, with D hard to call. V lost 4 bases to trimming and J lost 4 bases, with 12 bases between them. Germline V gene sequence: CDR1 SGHRS, CDR2 YFSETQ. This CDR3 has 14 amino acids. CDR3 loop: CASSADPGGNTIYF. The CDR3 region has the DNA TGCGCCAGCAGCGCCGATCCCGGCGGAAACACCATATATTTT. The whole variable domain, filled in from reference TRBV5-1 and TRBJ1-3, reads KAGVTQTPRYLIKTRGQQVTLSCSPISGHRSVSWYQQTPGQGLQFLFEYFSETQRNKGNFPGRFSGRQFSNSRSEMNVSTLELGDSALYLCASSADPGGNTIYFGEGSWLTVV.

Turning to this clonotype: A much larger clone sits a single nucleotide away, making a read error possible. The rearrangement uses TRBV4-1 and TRBJ1-6; D is perhaps TRBD1 (6 bases). Trimming removed 0 bases at V and 5 bases at J, with 8 bases between. The germline V gene encodes CDR1 MGHRA and CDR2 YSYEKL. The CDR3 loop spans 15 amino acids. The CDR3, as DNA: TGCGCCAGCAGCCAAGACGACAGGAATAATTCACCCCTCCACTTT. Encoded protein: CASSQDDRNNSPLHF.

This clonotype was counted ten times or more. The chain combines TRBV20-1 with TRBJ2-7, with D possibly being TRBD1 (8 bases). CDR1 and CDR2 from the germline V gene are DFQATT and SNEGSKA (reference sequence). The CDR3 loop spans 13 amino acids. The V and J ends lost 6 bases and 5 bases respectively, with 17 bases between them. CDR3 in amino acids: CSATHRGGDEQYF. DNA of the CDR3: TGCAGTGCCACCCACAGGGGGGGCGACGAGCAGTACTTC.

This rearrangement joins TRBV19 to TRBJ1-6; 7 bases line up with TRBD1. V shed 7 bases, J shed 2 bases, and the junction held 5 bases outside the gene matches. This CDR3 has 15 residues. The germline CDR1 and CDR2 sequences are LNHDA and SQIVND (reference sequence). CDR3 residues: CASMGGTAYNSPLHF. DNA for the CDR3: TGTGCCAGTATGGGCGGGACAGCCTATAATTCACCCCTCCACTTT.

Only a few counts were recorded for this clonotype. This rearrangement joins TRBV14 to TRBJ1-6; no clear D gene. This CDR3 contains 14 residues. V shed 0 bases and J shed 10 bases, with 10 bases lying between them. Germline CDR1 reads SGHDN; CDR2 reads FVKESK. The CDR3 is CASSQEHRLSPLHF. CDR3 nucleotides: TGTGCCAGCAGCCAAGAACACAGACTATCACCCCTCCACTTT.

Ten or more counts support this clonotype. The chain is built from TRBV29-1 and TRBJ1-2; TRBD1 agrees at 9 bases. Germline CDR1 and CDR2: SQVTM and ANQGSEA. The CDR3 contains 13 residues. V lost 5 bases to trimming and J lost 1 base; unmatched junction nucleotides: 2. The CDR3 spells CSVPGQGNYGYTF. The CDR3 DNA reads TGCAGCGTTCCGGGACAGGGTAACTATGGCTACACCTTC.

This clonotype was seen only a few times. At one end, the junction sequence differs from germline, possibly due to a read error. V and J are TRBV7-7 and TRBJ2-7, with D possibly being TRBD1 or TRBD2 (5 bases each). Germline CDR1 and CDR2: SSHAT and FNYEAQ (reference sequence). The CDR3 is 13 amino acids. The CDR3 reads CASSRGPSQEQYF. The CDR3 DNA is TGTGCTAGCAGCCGGGGACCCTCGCAGGAGCAGTACTTC. Filled out from reference TRBV7-7 and TRBJ2-7, the complete variable domain reads GAGVSQSPRYKVTKRGQDVTLRCDPISSHATLYWYQQALGQGPEFLTYFNYEAQPDKSGLPSDRFSAERPEGSISTLTIQRTEQRDSAMYRCASSRGPSQEQYFGPGTRLTVT.